A single sample gave rise to the 8 T cell receptor beta chains below, sequenced in a study of long-term antiretroviral therapy in people with HIV. It was version v3.0 of the immunoSEQ assay that was run at survey level. Sequenced by immunoSEQ multiplex PCR; TCRdb stores in-frame clones only, minus some. This sample has around 22,000 clones, with roughly 84% found just once. The source was unsorted PBMCs, collected 4.3 years after starting antiretroviral therapy. These receptors all come from a man aged 30 to 39 with HIV.

The rearrangement uses TRBV6-5 and TRBJ1-1, with D possibly matching TRBD1 (6 bases). Per the germline V gene, CDR1 is MNHEY and CDR2 is SVGAGI. The CDR3 loop spans 14 amino acids. Trimming removed 6 bases at V and 4 bases at J, with 15 bases between. The CDR3 protein is CASRAYREVTEAFF. CDR3 sequence (DNA): TGTGCCAGCAGAGCTTACAGGGAGGTCACTGAAGCTTTCTTT.

The chain links TRBV4-3 to TRBJ2-7; D ambiguous. Trimming removed 3 bases at V and 2 bases at J, with 17 bases between. Germline V gene sequence: CDR1 LGHNA, CDR2 YSLEER. This CDR3 is built from 16 residues. In DNA form, the CDR3 reads TGCGCCAGCAGCCAGTTGGCAGGAGACCAACCCTACGAGCAGTACTTC. Translating gives CASSQLAGDQPYEQYF.

The chain employs TRBV18 and TRBJ2-7, with TRBD1 matching 10 bases. The J segment lost 2 bases and the V segment lost 3 bases, leaving 7 bases of the junction unmatched. Germline loops: CDR1 KGHSH, CDR2 LQKENI. The CDR3 length is 16 residues. The chain's CDR3 is CASSPNRDRGAYEQYF. CDR3 sequence (DNA): TGTGCCAGCTCACCTAACCGGGACAGGGGAGCCTACGAGCAGTACTTC.

This clone was counted only a few times. The chain combines TRBV4-3 with TRBJ1-5; no clear D. V lost 0 bases and J lost 0, with 6 bases in between. Germline CDR1 reads LGHNA; CDR2 reads YSLEER. This CDR3 region has 15 residues. The CDR3 loop is CASSQDYHSNQPQHF. Here the CDR3 DNA reads TGCGCCAGCAGCCAAGATTATCATAGCAATCAGCCCCAGCATTTT.

The V and J genes are TRBV5-6 and TRBJ2-7; 7 bases line up with TRBD1. Germline loops: CDR1 SGHDT, CDR2 YYEEEE. The length of the CDR3 is 16 residues. Trimming took 3 bases from V and 1 from J; bases not matched to a gene: 10. In DNA, the CDR3 is TGTGCCAGCAGCTCCTGGGCCGGGACAGCTTCCTACGAGCAGTACTTC. Translation: CASSSWAGTASYEQYF.

The chain links TRBV7-2 to TRBJ1-3; D may be TRBD1 (5 bases). With 2 bases removed from V and 4 bases from J, the gap between germline ends came to 15 bases. The germline gives CDR1 SGHTA, CDR2 FQGNSA. The CDR3 has 16 residues. The CDR3, as DNA: TGTGCCAGCAGCTTACTTGGCAGGGAACGCGGAAACACCATATATTTT. Translation: CASSLLGRERGNTIYF.

The chain couples TRBV6-4 to TRBJ2-2; tentative D call: TRBD1 (7 bases). The germline V gene has CDR1 MRHNA and CDR2 SNTAGT. There are 15 residues in the CDR3. V lost 6 bases to trimming and J lost 2 bases, with 13 bases between them. CDR3 nucleotides: TGTGCCAGCAGGATGGAGGGGGCAAACACCGGGGAGCTGTTTTTT. Translating gives CASRMEGANTGELFF.

The V gene is TRBV5-1, the J gene TRBJ2-3, with D perhaps matching TRBD1 (6 bases). V shed 0 bases and J shed 2 bases, with 16 bases lying between them. The CDR3 is 17 residues long. Germline V gives CDR1 SGHRS, CDR2 YFSETQ. The CDR3 coding sequence is TGCGCCAGCAGCTTGGCCTCCGGACAGAGATACACAGATACGCAGTATTTT. Its translation is CASSLASGQRYTDTQYF.